This TCR beta chain comes out of a study of blood T cell repertoires in COVID-19. Background on the study: Specimens from acute and convalescent COVID-19 originated in the United States, Italy and Spain. PBMCs, B-cell-depleted T cells, or T cells were the source of the cDNA or gDNA that made up the material.

The germline V gene encodes CDR1 MGHRA and CDR2 YSYEKL. The CDR3 consists of 13 residues. Deletions cut 1 base from V and 9 bases from J, with 12 bases between. As processed by the authors: Amplifying reference gene primers gave estimates of nucleated cell counts. Generated by immunoSEQ multiplex PCR, the TCRdb table keeps only in-frame clones and is missing some. Clone size and V and J calls were adopted from that table, with D and trimming inferred from the DNA. The repertoire consists of hundreds of thousands of clones, with around 84% occurring once and the leading ten covering over 4.5%. This clonotype originated in a man older than 75 with acute or convalescent COVID-19. The chain couples TRBV4-1 to TRBJ1-1; a possible D gene is TRBD1 (6 bases). Sequencing used peripheral blood. Here the CDR3 DNA reads TGCGCCAGCAGCCAAGTCGGGGGGGGCAAAGCTTTCTTT. Translating it yields CASSQVGGGKAFF.